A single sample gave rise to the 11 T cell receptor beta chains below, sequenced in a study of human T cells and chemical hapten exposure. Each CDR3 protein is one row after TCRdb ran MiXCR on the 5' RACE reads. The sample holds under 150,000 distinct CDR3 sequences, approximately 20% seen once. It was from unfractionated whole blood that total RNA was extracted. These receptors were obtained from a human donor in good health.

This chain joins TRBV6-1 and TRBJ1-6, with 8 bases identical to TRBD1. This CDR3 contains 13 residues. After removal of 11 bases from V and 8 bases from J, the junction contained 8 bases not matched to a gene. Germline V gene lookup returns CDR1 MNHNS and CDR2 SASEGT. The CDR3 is CAATGQAHSPLHF. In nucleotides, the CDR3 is TGTGCCGCAACGGGACAGGCCCATTCACCCCTCCACTTT.

CDR3 bases: TGTGCCAGCAGTTCCCCGGGGAGCGGGAGAGTAGGTATGGCGCAGTATTTT. It codes for CASSSPGSGRVGMAQYF. The rearrangement links TRBV28 to TRBJ2-3; 8 bases are shared with TRBD2. V was clipped by 4 bases and J by 10 bases; unmatched bases: 19. Germline values: CDR1 MDHEN, CDR2 SYDVKM. The CDR3 is made up of 17 amino acids.

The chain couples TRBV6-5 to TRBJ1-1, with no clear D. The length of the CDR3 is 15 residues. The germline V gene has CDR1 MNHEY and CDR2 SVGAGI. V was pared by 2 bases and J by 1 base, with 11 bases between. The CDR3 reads CASSYRSVSNTEAFF. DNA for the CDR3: TGTGCCAGCAGTTACCGGTCGGTATCGAACACTGAAGCTTTCTTT.

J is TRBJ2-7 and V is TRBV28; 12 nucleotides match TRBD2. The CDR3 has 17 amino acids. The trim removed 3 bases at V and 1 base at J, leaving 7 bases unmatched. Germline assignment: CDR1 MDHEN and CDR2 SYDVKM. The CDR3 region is CASSFLTSGRRSYEQYF. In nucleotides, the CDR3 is TGTGCCAGCAGTTTCCTTACTAGCGGGAGGCGGTCCTACGAGCAGTACTTC.

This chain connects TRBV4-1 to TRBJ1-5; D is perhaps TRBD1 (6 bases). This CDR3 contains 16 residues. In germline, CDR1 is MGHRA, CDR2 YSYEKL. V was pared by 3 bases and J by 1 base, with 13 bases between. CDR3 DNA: TGCGCCAGCAGCCAGGGGGCTGGATTGAGCAATCAGCCCCAGCATTTT. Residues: CASSQGAGLSNQPQHF.

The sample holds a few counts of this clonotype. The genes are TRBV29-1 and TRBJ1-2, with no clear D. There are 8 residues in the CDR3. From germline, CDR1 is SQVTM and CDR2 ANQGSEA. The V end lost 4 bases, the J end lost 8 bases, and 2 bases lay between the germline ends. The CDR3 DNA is TGCAGCGTTGGCGGCTACACCTTC. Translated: CSVGGYTF.

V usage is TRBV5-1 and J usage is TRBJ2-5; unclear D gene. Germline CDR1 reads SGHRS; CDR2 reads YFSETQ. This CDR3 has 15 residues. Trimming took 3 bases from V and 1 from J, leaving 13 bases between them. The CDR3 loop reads CASSWVGPSQETQYF. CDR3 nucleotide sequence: TGCGCCAGCAGCTGGGTCGGGCCTAGCCAAGAGACCCAGTACTTC.

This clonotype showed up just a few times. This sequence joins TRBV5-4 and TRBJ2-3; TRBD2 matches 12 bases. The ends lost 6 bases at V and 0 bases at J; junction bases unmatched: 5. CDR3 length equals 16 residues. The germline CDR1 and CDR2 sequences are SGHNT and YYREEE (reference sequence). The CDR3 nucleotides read TGTGCCAGCACCCAAGGACTAGCGGGGAGCACAGATACGCAGTATTTT. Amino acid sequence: CASTQGLAGSTDTQYF.

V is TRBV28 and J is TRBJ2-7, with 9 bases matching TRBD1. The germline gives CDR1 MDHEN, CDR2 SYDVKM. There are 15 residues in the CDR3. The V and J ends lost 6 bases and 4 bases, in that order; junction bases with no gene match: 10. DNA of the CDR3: TGTGCCAGCAGCTTAGGGACAGGGAAGCGATACGAGCAGTACTTC. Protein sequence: CASSLGTGKRYEQYF.

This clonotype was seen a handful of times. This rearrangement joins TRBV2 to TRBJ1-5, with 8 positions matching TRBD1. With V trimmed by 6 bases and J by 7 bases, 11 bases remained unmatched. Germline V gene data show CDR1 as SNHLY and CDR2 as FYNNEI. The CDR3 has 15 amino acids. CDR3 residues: CASRVTTGGGQPQHF. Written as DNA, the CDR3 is TGTGCCAGCAGGGTGACTACAGGGGGAGGACAGCCCCAGCATTTT.

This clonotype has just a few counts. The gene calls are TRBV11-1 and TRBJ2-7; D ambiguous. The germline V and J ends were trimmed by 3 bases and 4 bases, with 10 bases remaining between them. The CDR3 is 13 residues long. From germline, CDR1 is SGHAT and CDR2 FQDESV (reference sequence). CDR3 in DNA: TGTGCCAGCAGCTTCGCCCCCCAGTACGAGCAGTACTTC. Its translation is CASSFAPQYEQYF.